This TCR beta chain originates from a study of shared clonotypes between healthy human individuals. As handled by the study authors: Because ImmunoSEQ provided only junction sequences with no quality scores, the filtering differed. The data were produced by immunoSEQ multiplex PCR, yet TCRdb's version contains in-frame clones alone and is incomplete. V, J and clone size reflect that table, while D and trimming were determined from the DNA. The top ten clones hold around 0.38% of a sample with about 2.3 million clones, roughly 90% of them seen once. Germline lookup yields CDR1 SNHLY and CDR2 FYNNEI. The CDR3 extends over 14 amino acids. After removal of 4 bases from V and 0 bases from J, the junction contained 0 bases not matched to a gene.

Sequenced input: naive CD4+ T cells from PBMCs. Subset defined: CD45RA+ positively selected. This chain uses TRBV2 with TRBJ2-1; TRBD2 agrees at 7 bases. The receptor comes from a man younger than 35 in good health. Some clones in this sample may be carry-over from other donors' samples. CDR3 protein: CASSAGGSYNEQFF. As DNA, the CDR3 is TGTGCCAGCAGTGCGGGAGGCTCCTACAATGAGCAGTTCTTC.